The rows below give T cell receptor beta chains drawn from one sample of a study of T-cell memory formation after mild COVID-19. From the 5' RACE reads, TCRdb called clonotypes with MiXCR, one entry per CDR3 protein. The sample yields approximately 230,000 distinct CDR3 sequences, about a sixth seen once. The sequenced material came from PBMCs or a T cell subset sorted from them (not recorded which). These receptors all stem from a man in his late teens or twenties who had mild COVID-19 (a few samples of this study predate the infection). Cell type and time point are not known. The CDR3 runs from the conserved cysteine through the conserved F or W. D genes are given only for firm matches. Expanded clones are given a class, and other clones once, few, many or no size at all.

J,size,V,D,DNA,CDR3
TRBJ2-1,-,TRBV6-5,-,TGTGCCAGCAGCTGGGTAACAGGGTATGAGCAGTTCTTC,CASSWVTGYEQFF
TRBJ2-5,-,TRBV12-3/TRBV12-4,-,TGTGCCAGCAGTTTGAGGGATGGGGGCGAGACCCAGTACTTC,CASSLRDGGETQYF
TRBJ1-5,-,TRBV2,-,TGTGCCAGCAGTGAATCCCAGGCAGGTCAGCCCCAGCATTTT,CASSESQAGQPQHF
TRBJ2-1,few,TRBV7-8,-,TGTGCCAGCAGCTTAAGCGCTCGTGACAATGAGCAGTTCTTC,CASSLSARDNEQFF
TRBJ2-1,-,TRBV6-2/TRBV6-3,-,TGTGCCAGCAGTTACCCCAATGAGCAGTTCTTC,CASSYPNEQFF
TRBJ1-5,few,TRBV6-5,-,TGTGCCAGCAGTTACTATCGGGGTCAGCCCCAGCATTTT,CASSYYRGQPQHF
TRBJ2-1,few,TRBV28,TRBD1,TGTGCCAGCCGGGGACAGGACTCCTACAATGAGCAGTTCTTC,CASRGQDSYNEQFF
TRBJ1-3,-,TRBV5-1,-,TGCGCCAGCAGTTTAACCGGGATAAATGGAAACACCATATATTTT,CASSLTGINGNTIYF
TRBJ2-1,-,TRBV10-3,TRBD1,TGTGCCATCAGTGAGACGGACAGGGGCTACAATGAGCAGTTCTTC,CAISETDRGYNEQFF
TRBJ2-3,-,TRBV20-1,-,TGCAGTGCTAGAGTGTCCCAGTACCGCACAGATACGCAGTATTTT,CSARVSQYRTDTQYF
TRBJ2-5,-,TRBV24-1,-,TGTGCCACCAGTGATGAACAGGGGAGGAGGGAGACCCAGTACTTC,CATSDEQGRRETQYF
TRBJ1-1,-,TRBV28,-,TGTGCCAGCAGTTTTCGGGGTTATGAAGCTTTCTTT,CASSFRGYEAFF
TRBJ1-2,few,TRBV7-7,TRBD1,TGTGCCAGCAGCCCCCTGACAGGGGTCGATTATGGCTACACCTTC,CASSPLTGVDYGYTF
TRBJ2-5,many,TRBV12-3/TRBV12-4,TRBD1,TGTGCCAGCAGTTTCCCGGACAGGGGAGAGACCCAGTACTTC,CASSFPDRGETQYF
TRBJ1-1,-,TRBV7-9,-,TGTGCCAGCAGCCAGCCTGGGGGAGGCACTGAAGCTTTCTTT,CASSQPGGGTEAFF
TRBJ2-2,few,TRBV4-1,-,TGCGCCAGCAGCCAAGTTAAACACGGCACCGGGGAGCTGTTTTTT,CASSQVKHGTGELFF
TRBJ1-1,-,TRBV9,TRBD1,TGTGCCAGCAGCCCAGGGACAGGACCGCAAGCTTTCTTT,CASSPGTGPQAFF
TRBJ2-3,few,TRBV20-1,TRBD2,TGCAGCCCCCGACTAGCGGGGGGGGATACGCAGTATTTT,CSPRLAGGDTQYF
TRBJ2-2,-,TRBV7-2,-,TGTGCCAGCAGCTTAGGAGGGAGAGGCGGGGAGCTGTTTTTT,CASSLGGRGGELFF
TRBJ1-3,few,TRBV14,-,TGTGCCAGCAGCCGCCCAGGGAACTCTGGAAACACCATATATTTT,CASSRPGNSGNTIYF
TRBJ2-2,few,TRBV5-4,-,TGTGCCAGCAGCTTGCCGAGTAAGAACACCGGGGAGCTGTTTTTT,CASSLPSKNTGELFF
TRBJ2-1,few,TRBV12-3/TRBV12-4,-,TGTGCCAGCAGCCAACGAGGGGACGAGCAGTTCTTC,CASSQRGDEQFF
TRBJ2-3,few,TRBV6-5,-,TGTGCCAGCAGTTCCGTGGAGGGGAACACAGATACGCAGTATTTT,CASSSVEGNTDTQYF
TRBJ1-1,-,TRBV3-1,-,TGTGCCAGCAGACGGACGGGGGGGCGCGGGGCTTTCTTT,CASRRTGGRGAFF
TRBJ1-4,few,TRBV29-1,-,TGCAGCGTCGCCATTGACAGTTATGAAAAACTGTTTTTT,CSVAIDSYEKLFF
TRBJ1-3,few,TRBV29-1,-,TGCAGCGTGAATTTTGGAGGGGGGCTTGGTGGAAACACCATATATTTT,CSVNFGGGLGGNTIYF
TRBJ2-1,many,TRBV20-1,TRBD2,TGCAGTGCGCCGGGACTAGCGGGGTACAATGAGCAGTTCTTC,CSAPGLAGYNEQFF
TRBJ2-3,few,TRBV6-5,TRBD1,TGTGCCAGCAGTCCCTCAGGGGGCGCCTTAGTTACGCAGTATTTT,CASSPSGGALVTQYF
TRBJ1-4,-,TRBV20-1,-,TGCAGTGCTAGAGTGGGCGGGGAAAAACTGTTTTTT,CSARVGGEKLFF
TRBJ1-2,-,TRBV9,-,TGTGCCAGCAGCGCTCATTTCTCCTATGGCTACACCTTC,CASSAHFSYGYTF
TRBJ2-5,many,TRBV10-3,TRBD2,TGTGCCATCAGGTCTAGCGGGGACCAAGAGACCCAGTACTTC,CAIRSSGDQETQYF
TRBJ2-5,few,TRBV20-1,-,TGCAGTGCTAGAGATCTAGGGGGGGAGACCCAGTACTTC,CSARDLGGETQYF
TRBJ2-3,-,TRBV7-3,TRBD2,TGTGCCAGCAGCTTCGCTAGCGGGGGGGCCGGAGATACGCAGTATTTT,CASSFASGGAGDTQYF
TRBJ1-2,-,TRBV7-2,-,TGTGCCAGCAGCTCCCGGAACCCGGTAGGGTATGGCTACACCTTC,CASSSRNPVGYGYTF
TRBJ2-2,-,TRBV5-1,-,TGCGCCAGCAGCTTGGATTTGGGGGGGCGCACCGGGGAGCTGTTTTTT,CASSLDLGGRTGELFF